This entry features one T cell receptor beta chain sequence. The data are from a study of T cell changes during pregnancy in multiple sclerosis. TCRdb's copy holds only in-frame clones and misses some; the assay was immunoSEQ multiplex PCR. The sample lists 28,000 or so clones, 80% to 95% occurring once. The sequences come from CD8+ T cells from peripheral blood mononuclear cells, collected before pregnancy. The sequence came from a female donor with multiple sclerosis, enrolled in a pregnancy study.

CDR3 nucleotides: TGTGCCAGCAGTGATGAGGACAGGTTGAACACTGAAGCTTTCTTT. It encodes CASSDEDRLNTEAFF. The genes are TRBV6-1 and TRBJ1-1; 7 bases match TRBD1. The germline gives CDR1 MNHNS, CDR2 SASEGT. The CDR3 loop spans 15 amino acids. V was pared by 3 bases and J by 0 bases, with 4 bases of the junction left unmatched.